The rows below give T cell receptor beta chains drawn from one sample of a study of T cell responses to AZD1222 COVID-19 vaccine. Libraries were prepared by immunoSEQ multiplex PCR; TCRdb keeps only in-frame clonotypes and omits some of them. The repertoire holds 150,000 to 200,000 clones, with over 80% as singletons. Source: peripheral blood, taken on day 0 of AZD1222 vaccination. These TCRs come from an adult in good health. CDR3s include the opening cysteine and the closing phenylalanine or tryptophan. D genes are given only for firm matches. Clone size appears in some rows only: once, few, many, or a class for an expanded clone.

j_call,d_call,v_call,clone_size,cdr3_nt,cdr3_aa
TRBJ1-5,NA,TRBV18,NA,TGTGCCAGCTCACCATACGACAGCAAGAAGGGCAATCAGCCCCAGCATTTT,CASSPYDSKKGNQPQHF
TRBJ1-2,TRBD1,TRBV7-2,NA,TGTGCCAGCAGGACAGGGGGCGCCTACTCTGGCTACACCTTC,CASRTGGAYSGYTF
TRBJ1-3,NA,TRBV9,NA,TGTGCCAGCAGCCCCGGCCGGACCTCTGGAAACACCATATATTTT,CASSPGRTSGNTIYF
TRBJ2-1,NA,TRBV7-6,NA,TGTGCCAGCAGCTTATCATTGGGAGGCTCCTACAATGAGCAGTTCTTC,CASSLSLGGSYNEQFF
TRBJ1-2,NA,TRBV28,NA,TGTGCCAGCAGTCTCCAGGGTCTCTTTAACTATGGCTACACCTTC,CASSLQGLFNYGYTF
TRBJ1-2,NA,TRBV19,once,TGTGCCAGTAAACCGGAGACAGGCTATGGCTACACCTTC,CASKPETGYGYTF
TRBJ1-2,TRBD1,TRBV7-2,NA,TGTGCCAGCAGCGCCCCATCCGGGACAGGGGGCCCCTACTATGGCTACACCTTC,CASSAPSGTGGPYYGYTF
TRBJ2-1,NA,TRBV6-5,NA,TGTGCCAGCAGTTCCCCCCTGTATAGGAGCCCCCATGAGCAGTTCTTC,CASSSPLYRSPHEQFF
TRBJ2-1,TRBD2,TRBV2,NA,TGTGCCAGCAGTGAACTGGGGGGAGGGCCAGGTGAGCAGTTCTTC,CASSELGGGPGEQFF
TRBJ2-5,NA,TRBV27,NA,TGTGCCAGCAGAACCGGGGTCGCGGGAGAGACCCAGTACTTC,CASRTGVAGETQYF
TRBJ1-5,NA,TRBV6-2/TRBV6-3,NA,TGTGCCAGCAGTTATGGGCTGAAAAATAGCAATCAGCCCCAGCATTTT,CASSYGLKNSNQPQHF
TRBJ1-4,TRBD1,TRBV5-1,NA,TGCGCCAGCAGCTTGGGGGACAGGGACGGGGAAAAACTGTTTTTT,CASSLGDRDGEKLFF
TRBJ1-1,NA,TRBV6-4,NA,TGTGCCAGCAGTGCCGCTCGGGACACTGAAGCTTTCTTT,CASSAARDTEAFF
TRBJ2-3,TRBD2,TRBV5-4,NA,TGTGCCAGCAGCTTGCGAGTCCTGACTGGGAGGGCAGATACGCAGTATTTT,CASSLRVLTGRADTQYF
TRBJ1-4,NA,TRBV5-4,NA,TGTGCCAGCAGCTTGATAGAGGGCAGTCTGCGGGAAAAACTGTTTTTT,CASSLIEGSLREKLFF
TRBJ1-1,NA,TRBV5-1,NA,TGCGCCAGCAGCCCCCAGGGCGCGAACACTGAAGCTTTCTTT,CASSPQGANTEAFF
TRBJ1-5,NA,TRBV7-8,NA,TGTGCCAGCAGCCTAAGGCGGACACTGCGGGCTAATAGCAATCAGCCCCAGCATTTT,CASSLRRTLRANSNQPQHF
TRBJ2-2,NA,TRBV7-9,NA,TGTGCCAGCAGCTTTCGAGAGACGGTGAACACCGGGGAGCTGTTTTTT,CASSFRETVNTGELFF
TRBJ1-4,NA,TRBV5-1,NA,TGCGCCAGCAGCTTGGGGACCGTAGCAACTAATGAAAAACTGTTTTTT,CASSLGTVATNEKLFF
TRBJ2-5,TRBD2,TRBV29-1,once,TGCAGCGTTGTGACTAGCGTTTCGGAGACCCAGTACTTC,CSVVTSVSETQYF
TRBJ2-5,NA,TRBV5-8,NA,TGTGCCAGCAGCTTGGGGGGCCAAGAGACCCAGTACTTC,CASSLGGQETQYF
TRBJ1-2,NA,TRBV6-5,NA,TGTGCCAGCACCCTACGCATGGGGGGCGCCTATGGCTACACCTTC,CASTLRMGGAYGYTF
TRBJ2-1,NA,TRBV12-3/TRBV12-4,NA,TGTGCCAGCAGTTTGGGCAGGTACAATGAGCAGTTCTTC,CASSLGRYNEQFF
TRBJ1-2,NA,TRBV19,NA,TGTGCCACCGGTACAGAGATAGATGGCTACACCTTC,CATGTEIDGYTF
TRBJ2-5,TRBD2,TRBV4-1,NA,TGCGCCAGCAGCCACGAGCGGGAGGCAAGAGAGACCCAGTACTTC,CASSHEREARETQYF
TRBJ2-1,TRBD1,TRBV18,NA,TGTGCCAGCTCACCTCCTTCCGGGACAGGTTACAATGAGCAGTTCTTC,CASSPPSGTGYNEQFF
TRBJ1-2,NA,TRBV6-5,NA,TGTGCCAGCAGCCCGTCGGCAGATAACTATGGCTACACCTTC,CASSPSADNYGYTF
TRBJ1-3,NA,TRBV27,once,TGTGCCAGCAGTTTAAGAGGTACTTTTGGAAACACCATATATTTT,CASSLRGTFGNTIYF
TRBJ1-2,NA,TRBV28,NA,TGTGCCAGCAGCCCCGGGACCGGGACACGAGGCTACACCTTC,CASSPGTGTRGYTF
TRBJ2-2,NA,TRBV3-1/TRBV3-2,NA,TGTGCCAGCAGCCCCCAGGGGAACACCGGGGAGCTGTTTTTT,CASSPQGNTGELFF
TRBJ2-5,TRBD1,TRBV11-3,NA,TGTGCCAGCAGGCGGACAGGGGAGAAGACCCAGTACTTC,CASRRTGEKTQYF
TRBJ2-5,NA,TRBV2,NA,TGTGCCAGCAGTGACACCGAGACCCAGTACTTC,CASSDTETQYF
TRBJ2-1,NA,TRBV5-6,NA,TGTGCCAGCAGCTTGCTCACAGGTATCAATGAGCAGTTCTTC,CASSLLTGINEQFF
TRBJ1-2,NA,TRBV30,NA,TGTGCCTGGAGTCGAGGCTATGGCTACACCTTC,CAWSRGYGYTF
TRBJ2-7,NA,TRBV12-5,NA,TGTGCTAGTGGTCTCCTATTAGGGGTGGGAGAGCAGTACTTC,CASGLLLGVGEQYF
TRBJ1-1,TRBD1,TRBV11-2,NA,TGTGCCAGCAGCTTAGACCTTAACAGGGGCGCGGGCCCTGAAGCTTTCTTT,CASSLDLNRGAGPEAFF
TRBJ1-5,NA,TRBV4-2,NA,TGTGCCAGCAGCCAAGACCTGAACACGGTGGGCAATCAGCCCCAGCATTTT,CASSQDLNTVGNQPQHF
TRBJ1-1,NA,TRBV30,NA,TGTGCCTGGAGTGTCCTTGAAGCTTTCTTT,CAWSVLEAFF
TRBJ2-6,NA,TRBV24-1,NA,TGTGCCACCAGTGGTCTGACTGGGGCCAACGTCCTGACTTTC,CATSGLTGANVLTF
TRBJ1-1,NA,TRBV5-1,NA,TGCGCCAGCAGCTTGGTCCAGGACCTAAACACTGAAGCTTTCTTT,CASSLVQDLNTEAFF
TRBJ2-2,TRBD2,TRBV27,once,TGTGCCAGCAGTTCCGGACTAGCGGGGGCTATGAACACCGGGGAGCTGTTTTTT,CASSSGLAGAMNTGELFF